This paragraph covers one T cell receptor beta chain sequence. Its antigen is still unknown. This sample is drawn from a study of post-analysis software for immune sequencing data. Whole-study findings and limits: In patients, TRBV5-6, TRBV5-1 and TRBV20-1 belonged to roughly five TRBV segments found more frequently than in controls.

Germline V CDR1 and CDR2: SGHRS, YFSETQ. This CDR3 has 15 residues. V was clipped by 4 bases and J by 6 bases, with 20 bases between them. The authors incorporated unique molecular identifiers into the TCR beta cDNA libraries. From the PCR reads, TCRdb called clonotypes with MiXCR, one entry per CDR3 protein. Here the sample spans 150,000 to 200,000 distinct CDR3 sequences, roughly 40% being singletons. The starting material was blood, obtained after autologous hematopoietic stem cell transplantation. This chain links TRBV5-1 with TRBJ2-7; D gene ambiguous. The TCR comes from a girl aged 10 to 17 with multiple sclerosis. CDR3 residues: CASSGSTPPGLEQYF. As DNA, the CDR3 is TGCGCCAGCAGCGGGTCGACGCCCCCCGGGCTCGAGCAGTACTTC.